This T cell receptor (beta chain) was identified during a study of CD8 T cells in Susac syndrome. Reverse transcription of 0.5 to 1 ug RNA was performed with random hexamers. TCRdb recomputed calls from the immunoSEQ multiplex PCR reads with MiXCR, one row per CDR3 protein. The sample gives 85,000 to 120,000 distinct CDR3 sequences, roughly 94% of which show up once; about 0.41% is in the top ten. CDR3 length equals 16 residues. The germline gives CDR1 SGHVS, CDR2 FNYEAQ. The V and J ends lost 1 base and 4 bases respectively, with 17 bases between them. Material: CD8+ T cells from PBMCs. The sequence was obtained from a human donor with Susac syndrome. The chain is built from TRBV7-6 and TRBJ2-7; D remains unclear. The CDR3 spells CASSLEENPSRYEQYF. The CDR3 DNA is TGTGCCAGCAGCTTAGAGGAGAATCCCAGCCGGTACGAGCAGTACTTC.